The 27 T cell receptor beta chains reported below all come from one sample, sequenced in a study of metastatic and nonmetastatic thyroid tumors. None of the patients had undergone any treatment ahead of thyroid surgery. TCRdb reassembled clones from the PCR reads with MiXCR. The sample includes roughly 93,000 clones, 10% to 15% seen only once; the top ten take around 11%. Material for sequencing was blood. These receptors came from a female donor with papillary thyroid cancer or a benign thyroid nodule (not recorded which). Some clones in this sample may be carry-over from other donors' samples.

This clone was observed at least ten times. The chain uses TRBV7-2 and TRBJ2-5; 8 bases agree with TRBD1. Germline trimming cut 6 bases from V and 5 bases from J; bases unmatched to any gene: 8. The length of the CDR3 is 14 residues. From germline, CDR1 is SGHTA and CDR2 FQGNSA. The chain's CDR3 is CASSHGWDRETQYF. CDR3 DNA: TGTGCCAGCAGTCACGGTTGGGACAGGGAGACCCAGTACTTC.

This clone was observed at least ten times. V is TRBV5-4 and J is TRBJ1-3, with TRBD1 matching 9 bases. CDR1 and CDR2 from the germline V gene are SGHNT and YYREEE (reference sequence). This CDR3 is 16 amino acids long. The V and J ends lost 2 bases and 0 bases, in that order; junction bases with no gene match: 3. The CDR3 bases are TGTGCCAGCAGCTTACAGGGGGCTCTCTCTGGAAACACCATATATTTT. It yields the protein CASSLQGALSGNTIYF.

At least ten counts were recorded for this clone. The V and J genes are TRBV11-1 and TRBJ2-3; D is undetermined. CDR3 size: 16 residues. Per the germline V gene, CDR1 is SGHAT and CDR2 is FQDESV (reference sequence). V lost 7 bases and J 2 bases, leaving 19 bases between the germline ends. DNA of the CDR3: TGTGCCAGCACCAAATTGGTCTCCGCGGACACAGATACGCAGTATTTT. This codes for CASTKLVSADTDTQYF.

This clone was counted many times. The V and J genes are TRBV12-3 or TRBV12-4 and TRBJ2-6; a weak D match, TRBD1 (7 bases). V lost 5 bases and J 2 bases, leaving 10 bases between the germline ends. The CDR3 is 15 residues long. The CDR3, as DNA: TGTGCCAGCAGTGGGGGGACAGCTGGGGCCAACGTCCTGACTTTC. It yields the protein CASSGGTAGANVLTF.

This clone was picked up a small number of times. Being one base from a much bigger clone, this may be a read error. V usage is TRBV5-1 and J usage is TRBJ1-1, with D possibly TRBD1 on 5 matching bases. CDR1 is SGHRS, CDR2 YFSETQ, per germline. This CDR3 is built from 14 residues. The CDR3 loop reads CASSMTVRGTGAFF. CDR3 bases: TGCGCCAGCAGCATGACAGTTCGTGGAACTGGAGCTTTCTTT. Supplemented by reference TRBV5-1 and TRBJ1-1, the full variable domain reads KAGVTQTPRYLIKTRGQQVTLSCSPISGHRSVSWYQQTPGQGLQFLFEYFSETQRNKGNFPGRFSGRQFSNSRSEMNVSTLELGDSALYLCASSMTVRGTGAFFGQGTRLTVV.

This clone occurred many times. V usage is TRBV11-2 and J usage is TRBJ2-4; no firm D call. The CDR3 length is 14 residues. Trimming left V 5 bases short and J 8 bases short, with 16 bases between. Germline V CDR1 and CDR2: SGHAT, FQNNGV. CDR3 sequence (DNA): TGTGCCAGCAGCCTGACCACCCAGGTGCACATTCAGTACTTC. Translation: CASSLTTQVHIQYF.

This CDR3 reads CASRLTFGTIPGELFF. CDR3 sequence (DNA): TGCGCCAGCAGACTCACTTTTGGGACAATACCCGGGGAGCTGTTTTTT. J is TRBJ2-2 and V is TRBV4-1, with D perhaps matching TRBD1 (6 bases). CDR3 length: 16 amino acids. Trimming pared 6 bases from V and 6 bases from J, leaving 20 bases between. Germline V gene lookup returns CDR1 MGHRA and CDR2 YSYEKL.

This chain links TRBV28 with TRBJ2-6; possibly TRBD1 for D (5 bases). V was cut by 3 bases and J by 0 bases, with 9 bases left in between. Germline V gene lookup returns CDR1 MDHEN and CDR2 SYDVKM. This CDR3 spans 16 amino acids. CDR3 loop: CASSFLGDSGANVLTF. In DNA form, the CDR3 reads TGTGCCAGCAGTTTTCTAGGGGACTCTGGGGCCAACGTCCTGACTTTC.

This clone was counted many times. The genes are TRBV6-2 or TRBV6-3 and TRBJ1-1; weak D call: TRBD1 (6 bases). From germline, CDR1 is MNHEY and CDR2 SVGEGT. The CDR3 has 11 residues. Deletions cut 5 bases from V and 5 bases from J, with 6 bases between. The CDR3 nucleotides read TGTGCCAGCAGTCAGGGGACTGAAGCTTTCTTT. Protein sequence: CASSQGTEAFF.

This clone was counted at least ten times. The CDR3 reads CASSLVAGANVLTF. The CDR3 DNA sequence: TGCGCCAGCAGCTTGGTGGCTGGGGCCAACGTCCTGACTTTC. This rearrangement joins TRBV5-1 to TRBJ2-6; no reliable D call. Deletions cut 0 bases from V and 2 bases from J, with 3 bases between. The V gene's germline CDR1 is SGHRS and CDR2 YFSETQ. This CDR3 has 14 residues.

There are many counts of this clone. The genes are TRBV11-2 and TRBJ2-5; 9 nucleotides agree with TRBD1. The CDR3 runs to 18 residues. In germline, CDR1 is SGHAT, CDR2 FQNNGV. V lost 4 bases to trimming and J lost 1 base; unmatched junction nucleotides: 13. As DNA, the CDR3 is TGTGCCAGCAGCTCATGGGGGGACAGGGTGCACCTCCAAGAGACCCAGTACTTC. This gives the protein CASSSWGDRVHLQETQYF.

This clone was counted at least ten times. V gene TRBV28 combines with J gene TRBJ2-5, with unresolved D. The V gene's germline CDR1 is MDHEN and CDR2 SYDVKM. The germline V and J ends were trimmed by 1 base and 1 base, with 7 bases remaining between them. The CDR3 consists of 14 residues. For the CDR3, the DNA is TGTGCCAGCAGTTTATATCTAGGCCAAGAGACCCAGTACTTC. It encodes CASSLYLGQETQYF.

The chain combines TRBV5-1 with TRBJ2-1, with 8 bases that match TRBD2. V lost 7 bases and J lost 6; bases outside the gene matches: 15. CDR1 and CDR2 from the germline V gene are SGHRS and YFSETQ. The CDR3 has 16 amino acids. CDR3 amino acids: CASGEKSGSPINEQFF. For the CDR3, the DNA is TGCGCCAGCGGCGAGAAGAGCGGGAGTCCCATCAATGAGCAGTTCTTC.

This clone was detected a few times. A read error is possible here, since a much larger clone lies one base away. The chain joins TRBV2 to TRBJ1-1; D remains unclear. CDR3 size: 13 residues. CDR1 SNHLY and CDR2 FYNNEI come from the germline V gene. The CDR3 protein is CASNAGLGTESFF. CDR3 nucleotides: TGTGCCAGCAACGCTGGGTTAGGCACTGAATCTTTCTTT.

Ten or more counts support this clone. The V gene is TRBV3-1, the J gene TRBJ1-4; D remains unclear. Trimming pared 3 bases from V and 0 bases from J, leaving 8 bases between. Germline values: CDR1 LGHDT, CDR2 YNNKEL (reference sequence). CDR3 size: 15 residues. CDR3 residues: CASSHRGATNEKLFF. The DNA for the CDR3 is TGTGCCAGCAGCCACCGGGGTGCAACTAATGAAAAACTGTTTTTT.

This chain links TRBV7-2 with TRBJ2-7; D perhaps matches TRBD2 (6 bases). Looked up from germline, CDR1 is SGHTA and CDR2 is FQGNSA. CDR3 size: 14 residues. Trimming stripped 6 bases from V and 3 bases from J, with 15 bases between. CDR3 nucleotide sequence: TGTGCCAGCAGTCTCGGGTCTAGCGTCTACGAGCAGTACTTC. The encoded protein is CASSLGSSVYEQYF.

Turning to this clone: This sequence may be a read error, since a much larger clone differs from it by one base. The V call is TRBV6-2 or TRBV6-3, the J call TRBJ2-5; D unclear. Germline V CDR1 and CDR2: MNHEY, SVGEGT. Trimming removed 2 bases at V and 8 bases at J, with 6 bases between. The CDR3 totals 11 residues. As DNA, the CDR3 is TGTGCCAGCAGTTACATGGATACCCAGTACTTC. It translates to CASSYMDTQYF.

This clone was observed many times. DNA for the CDR3: TGCAGCGGAACAGGGGTCGGGGATTCACCCCTCCACTTT. It yields the protein CSGTGVGDSPLHF. The chain has TRBV29-1 and TRBJ1-6; TRBD1 matches 7 bases. This CDR3 comprises 13 residues. Germline V CDR1 and CDR2: SQVTM, ANQGSEA. V dropped 7 bases and J dropped 8; count of bases not matched to a gene: 8.

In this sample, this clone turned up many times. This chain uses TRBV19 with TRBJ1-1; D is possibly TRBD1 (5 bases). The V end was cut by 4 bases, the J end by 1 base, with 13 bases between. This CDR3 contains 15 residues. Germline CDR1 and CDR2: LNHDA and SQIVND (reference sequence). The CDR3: CASSKLGTANTEAFF. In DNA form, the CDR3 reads TGTGCCAGTAGTAAATTGGGGACCGCGAACACTGAAGCTTTCTTT.

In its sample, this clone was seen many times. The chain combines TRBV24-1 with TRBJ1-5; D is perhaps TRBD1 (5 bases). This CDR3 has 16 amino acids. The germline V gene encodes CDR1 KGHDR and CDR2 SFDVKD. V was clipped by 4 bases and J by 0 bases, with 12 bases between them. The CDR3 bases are TGTGCCACCAGTGAGCGGGACTCACATAGCAATCAGCCCCAGCATTTT. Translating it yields CATSERDSHSNQPQHF.

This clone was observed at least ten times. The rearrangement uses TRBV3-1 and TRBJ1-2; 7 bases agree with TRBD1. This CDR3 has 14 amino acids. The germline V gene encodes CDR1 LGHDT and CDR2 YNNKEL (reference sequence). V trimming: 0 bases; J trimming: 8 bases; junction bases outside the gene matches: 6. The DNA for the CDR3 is TGTGCCAGCAGCCAAGAAAACAGGGGAGACGGCTACACCTTC. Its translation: CASSQENRGDGYTF.

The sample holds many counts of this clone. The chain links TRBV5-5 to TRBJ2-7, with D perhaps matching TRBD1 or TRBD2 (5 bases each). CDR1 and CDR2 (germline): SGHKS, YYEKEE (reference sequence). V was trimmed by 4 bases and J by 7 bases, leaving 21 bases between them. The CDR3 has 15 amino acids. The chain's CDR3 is CASSPPGPPPSEQYF. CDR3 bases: TGTGCCAGCAGCCCACCGGGACCCCCACCGAGTGAGCAGTACTTC. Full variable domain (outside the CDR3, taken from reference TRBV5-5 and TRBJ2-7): DAGVTQSPTHLIKTRGQQVTLRCSPISGHKSVSWYQQVLGQGPQFIFQYYEKEERGRGNFPDRFSARQFPNYSSELNVNALLLGDSALYLCASSPPGPPPSEQYFGPGTRLTVT.

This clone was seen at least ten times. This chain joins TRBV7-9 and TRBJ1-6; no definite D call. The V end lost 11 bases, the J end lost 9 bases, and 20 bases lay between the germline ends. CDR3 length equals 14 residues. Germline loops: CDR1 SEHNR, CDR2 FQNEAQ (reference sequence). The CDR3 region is CAGARTAEGSPLHF. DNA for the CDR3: TGTGCCGGAGCCCGTACCGCCGAAGGTTCACCCCTCCACTTT. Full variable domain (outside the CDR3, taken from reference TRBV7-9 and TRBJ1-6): DTGVSQNPRHKITKRGQNVTFRCDPISEHNRLYWYRQTLGQGPEFLTYFQNEAQLEKSRLLSDRFSAERPKGSFSTLEIQRTEQGDSAMYLCAGARTAEGSPLHFGNGTRLTVT.

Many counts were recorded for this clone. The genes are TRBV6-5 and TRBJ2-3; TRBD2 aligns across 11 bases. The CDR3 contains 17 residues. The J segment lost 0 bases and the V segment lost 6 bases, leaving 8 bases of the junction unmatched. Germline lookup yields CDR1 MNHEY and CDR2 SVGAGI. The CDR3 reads CASRPGLAGASTDTQYF. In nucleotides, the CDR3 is TGTGCCAGCAGGCCAGGACTAGCGGGTGCTAGCACAGATACGCAGTATTTT.

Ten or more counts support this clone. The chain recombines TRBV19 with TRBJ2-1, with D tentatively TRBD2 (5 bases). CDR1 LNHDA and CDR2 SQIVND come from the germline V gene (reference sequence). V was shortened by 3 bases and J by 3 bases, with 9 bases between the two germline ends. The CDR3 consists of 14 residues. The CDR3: CASSMSGGYNEQFF. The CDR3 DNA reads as TGTGCCAGTAGTATGAGCGGAGGCTACAATGAGCAGTTCTTC. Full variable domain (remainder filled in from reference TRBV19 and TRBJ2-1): DGGITQSPKYLFRKEGQNVTLSCEQNLNHDAMYWYRQDPGQGLRLIYYSQIVNDFQKGDIAEGYSVSREKKESFPLTVTSAQKNPTAFYLCASSMSGGYNEQFFGPGTRLTVL.

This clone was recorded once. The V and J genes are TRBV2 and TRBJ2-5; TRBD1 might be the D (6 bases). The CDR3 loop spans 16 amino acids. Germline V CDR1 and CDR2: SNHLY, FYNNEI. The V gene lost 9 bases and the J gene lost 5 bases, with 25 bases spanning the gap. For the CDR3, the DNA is TGTGCCAGGGGGTCAAAAAACAGGGTATGGAGGGAGACCCAGTACTTC. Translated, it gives CARGSKNRVWRETQYF.

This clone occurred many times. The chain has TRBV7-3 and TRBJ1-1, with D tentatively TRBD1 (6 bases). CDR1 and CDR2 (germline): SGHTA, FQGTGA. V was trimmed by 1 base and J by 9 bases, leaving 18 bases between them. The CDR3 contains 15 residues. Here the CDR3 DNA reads TGTGCCAGCAGCTTAAAGGGGGGTGGAGAATTCAAAGCTTTCTTT. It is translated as CASSLKGGGEFKAFF.